Listed below are T cell receptor beta chains from one sample, sequenced in a study of OX40 agonist ivuxolimab in advanced cancers. Sequencing used immunoSEQ multiplex PCR; TCRdb keeps in-frame clones, though not all of them. This sample carries tens of thousands of clones, 80% to 85% of them seen once, and the ten largest clones take around 2.9%. Sequenced here: CD4+ or CD8+ T cells sorted from blood, sampled in a trial of the OX40 agonist ivuxolimab. These receptors were collected from an adult with an advanced solid tumor such as melanoma, head and neck, liver or kidney cancer. Each CDR3 is given with its conserved first and last residue. A D gene is named only where the DNA matches it firmly. A clone size is listed for some rows: how often the clone was seen (once, few, many), or a class if it is expanded.

D	size	J	V	DNA	CDR3
.	.	TRBJ1-6	TRBV6-6	TGTGCCAGCAGTTACTCGACGGGGGGCTTGAATTCACCCCCCCACTTT	CASSYSTGGLNSPPHF
.	.	TRBJ1-2	TRBV5-1	TGCGCCAGCAGCTTTGGGGGCAGGGACTATGGCTACACCTTC	CASSFGGRDYGYTF
.	.	TRBJ2-7	TRBV19	TGTGCCAGTAGTATACGCCAAACAGGGATCAGCTCCTACGAGCAGTACTTC	CASSIRQTGISSYEQYF
TRBD2	.	TRBJ2-5	TRBV5-1	TGCGCCAGCACCTGGGGCTCCAGCGGGGGAAAAGAGACCCAGTACTTC	CASTWGSSGGKETQYF
.	.	TRBJ1-6	TRBV6-1	TGTGCCAGCAACCTGGTGGAGTCAGTCGGGTCACCCCTCCACTTT	CASNLVESVGSPLHF
.	.	TRBJ2-2	TRBV6-5	TGTGCCAGCAGAAAACCCTGGATGGACGGGGAGCTGTTTTTT	CASRKPWMDGELFF
TRBD2	.	TRBJ2-3	TRBV6-1	TGTGCCAGCAGTGTTTTGCGGGGGGGGACAGATACGCAGTATTTT	CASSVLRGGTDTQYF
TRBD2	.	TRBJ2-3	TRBV6-1	TGTGCCAGCAGTGTAGCGGGGGGGTTTGCTACGCAGTATTTT	CASSVAGGFATQYF
TRBD2	once	TRBJ2-1	TRBV9	TGTGCCAGCAGCGTAGCTCCGGGGGGGTTGGATGAGCAGTTCTTC	CASSVAPGGLDEQFF
TRBD1	.	TRBJ1-1	TRBV7-9	TGTGCCAGCAGCTTAGGCAGGACAGGGGGGACTGAAGCTTTCTTT	CASSLGRTGGTEAFF
TRBD2	.	TRBJ2-5	TRBV6-6	TGTGCCAGCAGTTCTAGCGGGGGGGCAGAGACCCAGTACTTC	CASSSSGGAETQYF
.	once	TRBJ2-3	TRBV19	TGTGCCAGTAGTACCCAGGGGACGGAGTACACAGATACGCAGTATTTT	CASSTQGTEYTDTQYF
TRBD1	.	TRBJ2-1	TRBV6-6	TGTGCCAGCAGGGCTAGGGGGCAGGGAACTTGGGAGCAGTTCTTC	CASRARGQGTWEQFF
TRBD2	.	TRBJ2-3	TRBV27	TGTGCCAGCAGTTTGTGGCGGGGGGGGGCAGATACGCAGTATTTT	CASSLWRGGADTQYF
.	few	TRBJ2-1	TRBV5-4	TGTGCCAGCAGGGCCGCTGGGGGCCTGATGGAGGTTGAGCAGTTCTTC	CASRAAGGLMEVEQFF
.	.	TRBJ1-4	TRBV20-1	TGCAGTGCCAACGTCGGAGAAAAACTGTTTTTT	CSANVGEKLFF
TRBD1	once	TRBJ1-3	TRBV5-4	TGTGCCAGCACTCGAGGGGGCACAAGTGGGGGACAGAGAAGAGGAAACACCATATATTTT	CASTRGGTSGGQRRGNTIYF
TRBD2	.	TRBJ2-1	TRBV15	TGTGCCACCAGCAGGAATAGCGGGGGCGTCTCCTACAATGAGCAGTTCTTC	CATSRNSGGVSYNEQFF
.	.	TRBJ2-7	TRBV6-1	TGTGCCAGCAGACTGGGAGACAGCACCACTACGAGGCAGTACTTC	CASRLGDSTTTRQYF
.	few	TRBJ1-4	TRBV7-9	TGTGCCAGCAGCTTAGGGCTGGACAGTGCCAAAAAACTGTTTTTT	CASSLGLDSAKKLFF
TRBD1	once	TRBJ1-2	TRBV5-1	TGCGCCAGCAGCCACGTTCTACAGGGGGCGCGGGGCTACACCTTC	CASSHVLQGARGYTF
.	.	TRBJ2-1	TRBV4-1	TGCGCCAGCAGCCAAGAATCACAGGTCCGATCCTACAATGAGCAGTTCTTC	CASSQESQVRSYNEQFF
.	.	TRBJ2-7	TRBV18	TGTGCCAGCTCACCCCCAGGGGAACTCTACGAGCAGTACTTC	CASSPPGELYEQYF
.	.	TRBJ1-1	TRBV7-9	TGTGCCAGCAGTCCTACGCCGACCCTTGAAGCTTTCTTT	CASSPTPTLEAFF
TRBD1	.	TRBJ2-6	TRBV15	TGTGCCACCAGCAGAGACCCCCCGACAGGGGCACTTTCCTCTGGGGCCAACGTCCTGACTTTC	CATSRDPPTGALSSGANVLTF
.	few	TRBJ2-1	TRBV6-5	TGTGCCAGCAGTCCCAGGGCGGACAATGAGCAGTTCTTC	CASSPRADNEQFF
.	.	TRBJ1-1	TRBV6-1	TGTGCCAGCAGTGAAGCGGCAGCAAGAATGAACACTGAAGCTTTCTTT	CASSEAAARMNTEAFF
.	.	TRBJ2-7	TRBV4-3	TGCGCCAGCAGCCAAGGACTAGATACCTACGAGCAGTACTTC	CASSQGLDTYEQYF
.	.	TRBJ2-3	TRBV11-1	TGTGCCAGCAGCTTAGGGTTCCCTGAGGATACGCAGTATTTT	CASSLGFPEDTQYF
TRBD2	.	TRBJ2-3	TRBV7-6	TGTGCCAGCAGCTTAAAACCGGGGGGGCAGTATTTT	CASSLKPGGQYF
TRBD2	.	TRBJ2-3	TRBV7-9	TGTGCCAGCAGTTCAGATTTAGCGGGGCGATACACAGATACGCAGTATTTT	CASSSDLAGRYTDTQYF
.	.	TRBJ2-1	TRBV2	TGTGCCAGCAGTGAAGGGGTTCGGGGTGAGCAGTTCTTC	CASSEGVRGEQFF
TRBD1	.	TRBJ2-5	TRBV19	TGTGCCAGTACCCCGACAGGGGTCAAGAGACCCCAGTACTTC	CASTPTGVKRPQYF
TRBD1	few	TRBJ1-2	TRBV2	TGTGCCAGCAGTACAGGGGGGTATGGCTACACCTTC	CASSTGGYGYTF